The TCR beta chain under discussion was sequenced for a study of cytomegalovirus exposure and HLA in healthy donors. Overall study results and limits: The classifier reportedly diagnosed cytomegalovirus status with high specificity and sensitivity. In a later analysis, V- and J-gene trimming of beta chains associated with a DCLRE1C missense variant, replicated independently.

Germline V CDR1 and CDR2: SGHRS, YFSETQ. The V end lost 3 bases, the J end lost 5 bases, and 16 bases lay between the germline ends. This CDR3 spans 15 amino acids. A note on this clone: Its antigen is undetermined.

This PCR relied on a set of 60 Vbeta primers and 13 Jbeta primers. TCRdb's table, derived via immunoSEQ multiplex PCR, lists solely in-frame clones and lacks some. The sample has 150,000 to 200,000 clones; approximately 67% are singletons. The sequence came from a young woman in good health and CMV-seropositive. The gene calls are TRBV5-1 and TRBJ2-3; TRBD2 is a possible D gene (6 bases). Sequenced input: PBMCs. CDR3 sequence: CASSSTTSRGDTQYF. CDR3 DNA: TGCGCCAGCAGCTCGACTACTAGCCGGGGAGATACGCAGTATTTT.